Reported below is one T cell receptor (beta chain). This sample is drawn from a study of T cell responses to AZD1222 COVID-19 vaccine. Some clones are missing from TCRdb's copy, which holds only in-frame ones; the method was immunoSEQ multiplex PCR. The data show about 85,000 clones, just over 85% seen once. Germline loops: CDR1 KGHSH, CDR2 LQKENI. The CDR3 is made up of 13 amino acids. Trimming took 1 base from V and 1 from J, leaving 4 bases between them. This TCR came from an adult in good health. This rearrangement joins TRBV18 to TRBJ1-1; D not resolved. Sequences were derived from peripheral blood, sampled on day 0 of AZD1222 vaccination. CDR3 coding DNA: TGTGCCAGCTCACCACAGACGAACACTGAAGCTTTCTTT. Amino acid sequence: CASSPQTNTEAFF.